These T cell receptor beta chains were read from a single sample in a study of CD8+CD57+ T cells in acquired aplastic anemia. TCRdb redid the calling of the reads with MiXCR, one entry per CDR3 protein. The data contain under 500,000 distinct CDR3 sequences, around 30% of them singletons. The sequencing input was sorted CD4+, CD8+, or CD8+CD57+ T cells (not recorded which) from PBMCs. These receptors originate from a human donor with aplastic anemia. Each CDR3 is given with its conserved first and last residue. D genes are given only for firm matches. Clone sizes are given selectively: once, few, many, or a class where the clone is expanded.

TRBJ2-3,many,TRBV2,.,CAIRRGTDTQYF,TGTGCCATCCGCCGGGGCACAGATACGCAGTATTTT
TRBJ1-1,few,TRBV7-8,.,CASRLGGNTEAFF,TGTGCCAGCAGACTTGGGGGGAACACTGAAGCTTTCTTT
TRBJ2-2,.,TRBV7-6,.,CASSLASGAVGELFF,TGTGCCAGCAGCTTAGCGTCGGGAGCGGTGGGGGAGCTGTTTTTT
TRBJ2-7,.,TRBV20-1,TRBD2,CSAVAGEAGEQYF,TGCAGTGCGGTAGCGGGAGAGGCGGGCGAGCAGTACTTC
TRBJ1-2,many,TRBV19,.,CASSIGPGSTYGYTF,TGTGCCAGTAGTATTGGCCCGGGGTCCACGTATGGCTACACCTTC
TRBJ1-6,few,TRBV7-2,.,CASRGVWNSPLHF,TGTGCCAGCAGGGGAGTATGGAATTCACCCCTCCACTTT
TRBJ2-7,few,TRBV6-5,.,CASSYRSGSSYEQYF,TGTGCCAGCAGTTATAGGTCGGGGAGCTCCTACGAGCAGTACTTC
TRBJ2-3,few,TRBV24-1,TRBD2,CATSAPMEASGWDTDTQYF,TGTGCCACCAGTGCCCCTATGGAGGCTAGCGGGTGGGACACAGATACGCAGTATTTT
TRBJ1-6,.,TRBV11-1,.,CASSLFVQGSGYNSPLHF,TGTGCCAGCAGCTTATTCGTCCAAGGTAGTGGCTATAATTCACCCCTCCACTTT
TRBJ2-5,many,TRBV7-7,TRBD1,CASSLAGTDQETQYF,TGTGCTAGCAGCTTAGCAGGGACAGACCAAGAGACCCAGTACTTC
TRBJ2-3,.,TRBV14,TRBD1,CASSQGQGVNTDTRYF,TGTGCCAGCAGCCAAGGACAGGGGGTGAACACAGATACGCGGTATTTT
TRBJ1-2,many,TRBV30,.,CAYKGGGYGYTF,TGTGCCTACAAGGGCGGAGGCTATGGCTACACCTTC
TRBJ1-1,.,TRBV28,TRBD1,CASSLTGETEAFF,TGTGCCAGCAGTTTAACAGGGGAAACTGAAGCTTTCTTT
TRBJ2-3,few,TRBV20-1,.,CSAGGEGGDTQYF,TGCAGTGCCGGCGGGGAGGGGGGAGATACGCAGTATTTT
TRBJ2-2,many,TRBV24-1,.,CATSDPTVNTGELFF,TGTGCCACCAGTGACCCGACAGTGAACACCGGGGAGCTGTTTTTT